This is a list of T cell receptor beta chains from one sample in a study of T cell changes during pregnancy in multiple sclerosis. Measured with immunoSEQ multiplex PCR; TCRdb has only the in-frame clones, and not every one. The table shows about 56,000 clones, with about 89% occurring only once. The sequenced sample was peripheral blood, obtained after pregnancy. These receptors were taken from a female donor with multiple sclerosis, enrolled in a pregnancy study. Both conserved end residues are part of each CDR3. The D gene is left open where the match is weak. The size entry is marked missing in some rows and otherwise reads once, few, many or a size class.

v_call,clone_size,j_call,d_call,cdr3_aa,cdr3_nt
TRBV10-3,.,TRBJ1-1,.,CAITEGRSTEAFF,TGTGCCATCACAGAAGGGAGGAGTACTGAAGCTTTCTTT
TRBV7-8,.,TRBJ1-1,.,CASSSPWGDNTEAFF,TGTGCCAGCAGCTCGCCTTGGGGGGACAACACTGAAGCTTTCTTT
TRBV2,once,TRBJ1-5,.,CASSGQVSRGNQPQHF,TGTGCCAGCAGTGGGCAGGTGTCGCGGGGCAATCAGCCCCAGCATTTT
TRBV30,.,TRBJ2-7,.,CAWTPKQGYTREQYF,TGTGCCTGGACTCCGAAACAGGGTTATACGAGGGAGCAGTACTTC
TRBV18,.,TRBJ1-2,.,CASSPSGGTYYGYTF,TGTGCCAGCTCACCTTCGGGCGGGACCTACTATGGCTACACCTTC
TRBV5-4,.,TRBJ1-6,.,CASSLARGLTNSPLHF,TGTGCCAGCAGCTTGGCCCGGGGACTGACAAATTCACCCCTCCACTTT
TRBV11-2,once,TRBJ2-1,.,CASSLDRRSSYNEQFF,TGTGCCAGCAGCTTAGATCGACGGAGCTCCTACAATGAGCAGTTCTTC
TRBV6-1,.,TRBJ2-2,.,CASSEPGANTGELFF,TGTGCCAGCAGTGAGCCGGGGGCGAACACCGGGGAGCTGTTTTTT
TRBV2,.,TRBJ1-2,.,CASSPLGVGGYTF,TGTGCCAGCAGTCCGCTAGGCGTCGGAGGCTACACCTTC
TRBV12-2,once,TRBJ1-5,.,CASRFEKGQNQPQHF,TGTGCAAGTCGCTTCGAAAAGGGACAGAATCAGCCCCAGCATTTT
TRBV4-3,.,TRBJ1-2,TRBD1,CASSQNRGPGYTF,TGCGCCAGCAGCCAAAATAGGGGGCCTGGCTACACCTTC
TRBV5-4,once,TRBJ2-5,TRBD1,CASSWAGQATRETQYF,TGTGCCAGCAGCTGGGCCGGACAGGCGACACGAGAGACCCAGTACTTC
TRBV9,.,TRBJ2-1,.,CASSVDRGSYNEQFF,TGTGCCAGCAGCGTAGACCGGGGTTCCTACAATGAGCAGTTCTTC
TRBV7-8,.,TRBJ2-3,.,CASSLHTDTQYF,TGTGCCAGCAGCTTACACACAGATACGCAGTATTTT
TRBV5-6,.,TRBJ1-3,.,CASSLAAGEYGNTIYF,TGTGCCAGCAGCTTGGCTGCGGGGGAATACGGAAACACCATATATTTT